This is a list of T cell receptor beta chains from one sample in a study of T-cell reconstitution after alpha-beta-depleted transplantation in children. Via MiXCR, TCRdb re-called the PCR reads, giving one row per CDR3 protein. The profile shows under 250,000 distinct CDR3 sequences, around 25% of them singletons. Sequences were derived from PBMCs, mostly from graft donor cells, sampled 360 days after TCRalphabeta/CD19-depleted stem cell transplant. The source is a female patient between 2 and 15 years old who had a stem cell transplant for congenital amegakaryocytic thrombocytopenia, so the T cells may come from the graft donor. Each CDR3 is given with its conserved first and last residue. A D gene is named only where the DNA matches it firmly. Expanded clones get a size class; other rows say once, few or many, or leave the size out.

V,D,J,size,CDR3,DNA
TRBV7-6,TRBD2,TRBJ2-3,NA,CASSFLAGGPDTQYF,TGTGCCAGCAGCTTTTTAGCGGGAGGGCCAGATACGCAGTATTTT
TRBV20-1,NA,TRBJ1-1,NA,CSASELVTEAFF,TGCAGTGCTAGTGAATTGGTCACTGAAGCTTTCTTT
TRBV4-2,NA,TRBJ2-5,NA,CASSQVGRGALGGETQYF,TGTGCCAGCAGCCAAGTCGGCCGCGGCGCCCTGGGGGGAGAGACCCAGTACTTC
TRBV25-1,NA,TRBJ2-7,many,CASSAAASYEQYF,TGTGCCAGCAGTGCTGCGGCATCCTACGAGCAGTACTTC
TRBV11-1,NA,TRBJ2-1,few,CASSSLLGTNEQFF,TGTGCCAGCAGCTCACTACTCGGGACCAATGAGCAGTTCTTC
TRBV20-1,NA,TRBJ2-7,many,CSARNSYEQYF,TGCAGTGCTAGGAACTCTTACGAGCAGTACTTC
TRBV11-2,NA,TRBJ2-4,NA,CASSLGGGKNIQYF,TGTGCCAGCAGCTTAGGGGGCGGCAAAAACATTCAGTACTTC
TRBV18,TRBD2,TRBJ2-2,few,CASSPPRPSGRGGTGELFF,TGTGCCAGCTCACCACCGCGACCTAGCGGGAGAGGAGGCACCGGGGAGCTGTTTTTT
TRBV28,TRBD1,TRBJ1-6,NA,CASSLTGAPFSPLHF,TGTGCCAGCAGTCTTACAGGGGCCCCATTTTCACCCCTCCACTTT
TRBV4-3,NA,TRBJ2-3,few,CASSQPGGAKDTQYF,TGCGCCAGCAGCCAACCTGGGGGGGCAAAGGATACGCAGTATTTT
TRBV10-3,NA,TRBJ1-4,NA,CAICESGAVSSEKLFF,TGTGCCATCTGTGAGTCTGGGGCGGTTAGCAGTGAAAAACTGTTTTTT
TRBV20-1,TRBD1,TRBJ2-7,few,CSASSDRGGYEQYF,TGCAGTGCTAGTTCGGACAGGGGTGGCTACGAGCAGTACTTC
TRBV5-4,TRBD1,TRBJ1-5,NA,CASSQTRDRVSNQPQHF,TGTGCCAGCAGCCAGACCCGGGACAGGGTTAGCAATCAGCCCCAGCATTTT
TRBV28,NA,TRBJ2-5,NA,CASSLWIGRGNQETQYF,TGTGCCAGCAGTTTATGGATCGGGCGGGGTAACCAAGAGACCCAGTACTTC
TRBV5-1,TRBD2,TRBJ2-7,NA,CASSLAPSGSGYEQYF,TGCGCCAGCAGCTTGGCTCCTAGCGGGAGTGGCTACGAGCAGTACTTC
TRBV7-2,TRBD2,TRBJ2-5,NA,CASSLGTRTSPQETQYF,TGTGCCAGCAGCTTAGGCACCCGGACTAGTCCTCAAGAGACCCAGTACTTC
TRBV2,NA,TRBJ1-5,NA,CASSGRVRARNQPQHF,TGTGCCAGCAGTGGCCGGGTTAGGGCGCGGAATCAGCCCCAGCATTTT
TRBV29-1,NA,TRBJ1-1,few,CSVDMDGLNTEAFF,TGCAGCGTCGATATGGACGGGTTGAACACTGAAGCTTTCTTT
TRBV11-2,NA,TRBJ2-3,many,CASSLTGKGSDTQYF,TGTGCCAGCAGCTTAACAGGGAAGGGCTCAGATACGCAGTATTTT
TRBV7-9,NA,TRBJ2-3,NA,CASSRGDTDTQYF,TGTGCCAGCAGCAGGGGGGACACAGATACGCAGTATTTT
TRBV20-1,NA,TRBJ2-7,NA,CSAGNGAHLGYEQYF,TGCAGTGCGGGCAACGGGGCTCACCTGGGCTACGAGCAGTACTTC
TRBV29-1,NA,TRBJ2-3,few,CSVETGRTDTQYF,TGCAGCGTTGAAACCGGGAGAACAGATACGCAGTATTTT
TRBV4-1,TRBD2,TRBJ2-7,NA,CASSQDGRVAGVSYEQYF,TGCGCCAGCAGCCAAGATGGTAGAGTAGCGGGAGTTAGCTACGAGCAGTACTTC
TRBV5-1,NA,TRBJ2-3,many,CASSFGSADTQYF,TGCGCCAGCAGCTTCGGTTCGGCAGATACGCAGTATTTT
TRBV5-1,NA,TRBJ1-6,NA,CASSLAGVINPPLHF,TGCGCCAGCAGCTTGGCTGGGGTCATCAATCCACCCCTCCACTTT